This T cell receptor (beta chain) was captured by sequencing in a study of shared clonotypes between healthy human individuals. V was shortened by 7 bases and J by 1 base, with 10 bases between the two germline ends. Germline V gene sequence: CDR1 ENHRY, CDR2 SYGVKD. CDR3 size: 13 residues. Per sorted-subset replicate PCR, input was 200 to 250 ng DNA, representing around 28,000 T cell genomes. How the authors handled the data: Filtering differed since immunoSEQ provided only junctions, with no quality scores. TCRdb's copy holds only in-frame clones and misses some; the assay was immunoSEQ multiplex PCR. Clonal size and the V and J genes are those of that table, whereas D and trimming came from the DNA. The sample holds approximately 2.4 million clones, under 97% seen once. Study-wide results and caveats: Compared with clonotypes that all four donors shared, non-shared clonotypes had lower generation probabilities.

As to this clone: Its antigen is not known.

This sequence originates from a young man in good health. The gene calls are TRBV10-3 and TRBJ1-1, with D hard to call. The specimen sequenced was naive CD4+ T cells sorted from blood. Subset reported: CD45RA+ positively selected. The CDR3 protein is CAITRGANTEAFF. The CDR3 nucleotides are TGTGCCATCACCAGAGGAGCGAACACTGAAGCTTTCTTT.